This T cell receptor beta chain comes out of a study of blood T cell repertoires in COVID-19. Study information: The study drew acute and convalescent COVID-19 samples from the United States, Italy and Spain. From T cells, B-cell-depleted T cells, or PBMCs came the material, which was cDNA or gDNA.

Germline V gene sequence: CDR1 SQVTM, CDR2 ANQGSEA. J was trimmed by 2 bases and V by 3 bases; bases with no gene match: 11. The CDR3 contains 16 residues. As originally analysed: Amplification from reference gene primers served as the basis for estimated nucleated cell counts. Sequencing was performed with immunoSEQ multiplex PCR; in TCRdb, only in-frame clones are kept and a portion is missing. That table supplies the V and J calls and clone size; D and trimming were determined from the DNA. Among some 64,000 clones listed, more than 70% were seen once. The V and J genes are TRBV29-1 and TRBJ1-2, with TRBD1 matching over 8 bases. This TCR was recovered from a man in his 70s with acute or convalescent COVID-19. What was sequenced was peripheral blood. The CDR3 DNA reads TGCAGCGTTGATTTGGACAGGGCGTTATGGAACTATGGCTACACCTTC. Its translation is CSVDLDRALWNYGYTF. Variable domain in full (rest from reference TRBV29-1 and TRBJ1-2): SAVISQKPSRDICQRGTSLTIQCQVDSQVTMMFWYRQQPGQSLTLIATANQGSEATYESGFVIDKFPISRPNLTFSTLTVSNMSPEDSSIYLCSVDLDRALWNYGYTFGSGTRLTVV.